The sequence of this T cell receptor beta chain was determined in a study of blood T cells in healthy people across ages. Healthy Caucasian individuals from Russia aged roughly 6 to 100 served as donors. The total RNA that was extracted per sample amounted to at least 6 micrograms. A sample-barcoded 5' primer and a J-beta primer mix were used in a second PCR of about 7 to 12 cycles. The template-switch adaptor was a 5' adaptor with 12 random nucleotides. It tagged each cDNA molecule. TCRdb re-analysed the 5' RACE reads in MiXCR, keeping a single row per CDR3 protein. The profile shows 550,000 to 650,000 distinct CDR3 sequences, about a quarter of them singletons. Trimming at V came to 7 bases and at J to 4 bases, leaving 11 bases not matched to a gene. The CDR3 length is 15 residues. CDR1 is DFQATT and CDR2 is SNEGSKA in the germline V gene (reference sequence). These sequences were also reported in another study, on T cells of mothers and their children. That paper notes: Sequencing returned over 10 million TCR beta CDR3 reads per mother and around 3 million per child.

The receptor comes from a boy between 2 and 10 years old in good health. The sample was blood. This chain uses TRBV20-1 with TRBJ2-3; 10 bases are a match to TRBD2. The CDR3 DNA follows: TGCAGTGTCCCATCTAGCGGGAGTGTAGCAGATACGCAGTATTTT. This sequence encodes CSVPSSGSVADTQYF.